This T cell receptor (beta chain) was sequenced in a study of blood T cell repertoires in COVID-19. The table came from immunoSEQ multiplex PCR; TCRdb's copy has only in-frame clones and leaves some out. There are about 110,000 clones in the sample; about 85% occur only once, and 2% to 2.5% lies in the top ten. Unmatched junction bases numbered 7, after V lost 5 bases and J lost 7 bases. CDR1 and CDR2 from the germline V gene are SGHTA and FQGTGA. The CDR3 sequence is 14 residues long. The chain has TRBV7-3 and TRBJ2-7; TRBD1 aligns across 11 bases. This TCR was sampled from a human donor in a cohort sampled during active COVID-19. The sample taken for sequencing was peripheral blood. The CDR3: CASSTGQGAREQYF. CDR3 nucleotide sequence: TGTGCCAGCAGCACCGGACAGGGGGCGAGGGAGCAGTACTTC.